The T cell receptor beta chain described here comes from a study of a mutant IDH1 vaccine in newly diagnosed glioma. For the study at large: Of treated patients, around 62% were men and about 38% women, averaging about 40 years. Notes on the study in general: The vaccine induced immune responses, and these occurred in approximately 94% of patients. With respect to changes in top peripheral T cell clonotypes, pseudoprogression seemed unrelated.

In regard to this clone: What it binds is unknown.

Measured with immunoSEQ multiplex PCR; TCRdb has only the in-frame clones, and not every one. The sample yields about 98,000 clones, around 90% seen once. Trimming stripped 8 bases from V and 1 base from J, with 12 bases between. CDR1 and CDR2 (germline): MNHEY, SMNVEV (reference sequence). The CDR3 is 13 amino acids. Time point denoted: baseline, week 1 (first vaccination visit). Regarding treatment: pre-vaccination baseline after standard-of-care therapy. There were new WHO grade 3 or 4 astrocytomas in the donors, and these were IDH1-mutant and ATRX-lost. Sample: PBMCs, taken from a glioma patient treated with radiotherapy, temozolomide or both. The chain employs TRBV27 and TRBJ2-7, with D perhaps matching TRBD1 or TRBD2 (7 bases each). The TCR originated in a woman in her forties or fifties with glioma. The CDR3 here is CASRQGGSYEQYF. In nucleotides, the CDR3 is TGTGCCAGCCGACAGGGAGGGTCCTACGAGCAGTACTTC.